This entry lists 2 T cell receptor beta chains sequenced from one sample in a study of Ad26.COV2.S vaccination and SARS-CoV-2 variants. Treatment given: 15 to 20 received Ad26.COV2.S at low or high dose, single or two shots; 5 received placebo; per-sample allocation not given. Sampling was performed 63 days after the first vaccine or placebo injection. TCRdb keeps only in-frame clones here, not all; method: immunoSEQ multiplex PCR. The table has around 450,000 clones, around 90% seen once. The source material was peripheral blood, sampled in a trial of Ad26.COV2.S vaccine versus placebo. These receptors were collected from a person aged 18-60 years who received the Ad26.COV2.S COVID-19 vaccine or a placebo.

This clone was recorded a few times. The rearrangement links TRBV4-1 to TRBJ2-7; no firm D call. CDR1 is MGHRA and CDR2 is YSYEKL in the germline V gene. V was trimmed by 1 base and J by 1 base, leaving 8 bases between them. The CDR3 is 14 residues long. CDR3 DNA sequence: TGCGCCAGCAGCCAAGGAGTATTTTCCTACGAGCAGTACTTC. Translation: CASSQGVFSYEQYF.

The rearrangement links TRBV6-1 to TRBJ1-5, with 7 bases matching TRBD1. The CDR3 is 16 amino acids. J gave up 0 bases and V 3 bases, and 5 bases lay outside the gene matches. Germline assignment: CDR1 MNHNS and CDR2 SASEGT. CDR3: CASSDRDSLSNQPQHF. The CDR3 DNA reads TGTGCCAGCAGTGACCGGGACAGCCTTAGCAATCAGCCCCAGCATTTT.